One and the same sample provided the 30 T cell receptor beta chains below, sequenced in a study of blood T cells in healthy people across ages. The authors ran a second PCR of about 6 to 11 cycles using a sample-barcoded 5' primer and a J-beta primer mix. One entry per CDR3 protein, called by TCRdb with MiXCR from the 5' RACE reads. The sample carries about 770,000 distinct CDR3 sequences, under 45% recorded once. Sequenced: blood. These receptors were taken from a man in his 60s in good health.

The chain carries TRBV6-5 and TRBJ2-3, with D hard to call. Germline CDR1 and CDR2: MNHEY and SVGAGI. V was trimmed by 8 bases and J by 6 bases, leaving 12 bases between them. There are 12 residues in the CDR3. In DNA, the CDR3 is TGTGCCAGCGGGTCCAACGCCGATACGCAGTATTTT. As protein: CASGSNADTQYF.

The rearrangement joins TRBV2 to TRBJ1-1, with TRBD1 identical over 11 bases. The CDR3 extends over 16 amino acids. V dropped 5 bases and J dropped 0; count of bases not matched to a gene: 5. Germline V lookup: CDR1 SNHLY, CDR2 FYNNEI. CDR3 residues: CASSPRDRGMNTEAFF. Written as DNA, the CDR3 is TGTGCCAGCAGTCCCCGGGACAGGGGGATGAACACTGAAGCTTTCTTT.

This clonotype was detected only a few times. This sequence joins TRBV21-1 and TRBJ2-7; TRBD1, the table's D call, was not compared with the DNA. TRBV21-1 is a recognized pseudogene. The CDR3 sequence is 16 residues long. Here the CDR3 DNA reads TGTGCCAGCAGCATCCACAGGACAGTTAGCTCCTACGAGCAGTACTTC. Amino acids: CASSIHRTVSSYEQYF.

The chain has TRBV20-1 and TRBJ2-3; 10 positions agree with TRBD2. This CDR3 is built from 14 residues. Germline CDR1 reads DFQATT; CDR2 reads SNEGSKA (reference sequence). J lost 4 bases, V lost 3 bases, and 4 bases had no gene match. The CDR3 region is CSASSGGEADTQYF. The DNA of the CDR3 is TGCAGTGCTAGCAGCGGGGGGGAGGCAGATACGCAGTATTTT.

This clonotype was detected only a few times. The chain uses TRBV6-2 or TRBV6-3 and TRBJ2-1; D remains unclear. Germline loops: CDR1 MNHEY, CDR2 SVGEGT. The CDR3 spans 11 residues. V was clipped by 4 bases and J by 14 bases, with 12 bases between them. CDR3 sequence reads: CASSSGGQEFF. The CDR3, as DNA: TGTGCCAGCAGTTCCGGTGGTCAGGAGTTCTTC.

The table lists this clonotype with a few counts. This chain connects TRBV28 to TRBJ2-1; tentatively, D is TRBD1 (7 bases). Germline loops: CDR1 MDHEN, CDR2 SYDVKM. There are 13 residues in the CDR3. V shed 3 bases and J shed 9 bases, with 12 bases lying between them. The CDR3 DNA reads TGTGCCAGCAGTTTGAGGCAGGGGGGTGAGCAGTTCTTC. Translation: CASSLRQGGEQFF.

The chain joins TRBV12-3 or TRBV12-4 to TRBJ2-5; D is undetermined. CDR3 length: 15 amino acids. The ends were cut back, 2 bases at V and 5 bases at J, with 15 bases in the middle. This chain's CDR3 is CASSLFGHLGETQYF. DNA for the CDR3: TGTGCCAGCAGTTTATTCGGCCATTTGGGGGAGACCCAGTACTTC.

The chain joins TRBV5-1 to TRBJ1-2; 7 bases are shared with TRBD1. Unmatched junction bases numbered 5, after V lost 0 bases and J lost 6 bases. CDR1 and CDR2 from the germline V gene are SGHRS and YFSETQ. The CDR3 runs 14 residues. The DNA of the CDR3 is TGCGCCAGCAGCTTGGAAAACAGGGGAGATGGCTACACCTTC. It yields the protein CASSLENRGDGYTF. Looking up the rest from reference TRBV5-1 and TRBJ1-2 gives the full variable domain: KAGVTQTPRYLIKTRGQQVTLSCSPISGHRSVSWYQQTPGQGLQFLFEYFSETQRNKGNFPGRFSGRQFSNSRSEMNVSTLELGDSALYLCASSLENRGDGYTFGSGTRLTVV.

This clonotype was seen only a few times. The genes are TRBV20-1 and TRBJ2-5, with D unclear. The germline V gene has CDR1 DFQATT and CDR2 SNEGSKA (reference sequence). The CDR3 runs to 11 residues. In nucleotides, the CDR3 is TGCATGCCTGGACGTGGTGAGACCCAGTACTTC. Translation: CMPGRGETQYF.

The CDR3 coding sequence is TGTGCCAGTAGTCCAAGGGACAGGGACTTCACCGAGCAGTACTTC. Translation gives CASSPRDRDFTEQYF. The V and J genes are TRBV19 and TRBJ2-7; 9 bases agree with TRBD1. CDR3 length equals 15 residues. Germline V gives CDR1 LNHDA, CDR2 SQIVND (reference sequence). Trimming removed 5 bases from V and 6 bases from J; junction bases left unmatched: 11.

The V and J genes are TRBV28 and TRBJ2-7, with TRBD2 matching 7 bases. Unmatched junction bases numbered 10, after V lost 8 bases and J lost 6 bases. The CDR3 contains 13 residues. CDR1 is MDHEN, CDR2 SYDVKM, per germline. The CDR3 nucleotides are TGTGCCAGCCGAACAACTAGCGAATCCGAGCAGTACTTC. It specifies CASRTTSESEQYF.

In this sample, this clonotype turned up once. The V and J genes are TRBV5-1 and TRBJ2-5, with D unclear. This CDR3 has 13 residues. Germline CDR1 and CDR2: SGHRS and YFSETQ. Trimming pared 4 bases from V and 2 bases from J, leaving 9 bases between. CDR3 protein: CASSMPGQETQYF. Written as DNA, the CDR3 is TGCGCCAGCAGCATGCCAGGACAAGAGACCCAGTACTTC.

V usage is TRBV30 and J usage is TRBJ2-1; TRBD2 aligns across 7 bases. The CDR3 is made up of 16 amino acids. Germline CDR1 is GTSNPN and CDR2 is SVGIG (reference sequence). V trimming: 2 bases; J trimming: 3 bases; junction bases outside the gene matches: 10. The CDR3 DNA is TGTGCCTGGAGTAAAAAAGCGGGGAGTCTCTACAATGAGCAGTTCTTC. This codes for CAWSKKAGSLYNEQFF. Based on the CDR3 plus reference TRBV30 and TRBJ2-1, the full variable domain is SQTIHQWPATLVQPVGSPLSLECTVEGTSNPNLYWYRQAAGRGLQLLFYSVGIGQISSEVPQNLSASRPQDRQFILSSKKLLLSDSGFYLCAWSKKAGSLYNEQFFGPGTRLTVL.

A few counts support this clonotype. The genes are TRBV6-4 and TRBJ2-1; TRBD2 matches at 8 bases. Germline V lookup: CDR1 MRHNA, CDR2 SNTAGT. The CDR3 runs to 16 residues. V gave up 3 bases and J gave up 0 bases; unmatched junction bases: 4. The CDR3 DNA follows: TGTGCCAGCAGTGAGAGGGCGGGGGGCTCCTACAATGAGCAGTTCTTC. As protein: CASSERAGGSYNEQFF.

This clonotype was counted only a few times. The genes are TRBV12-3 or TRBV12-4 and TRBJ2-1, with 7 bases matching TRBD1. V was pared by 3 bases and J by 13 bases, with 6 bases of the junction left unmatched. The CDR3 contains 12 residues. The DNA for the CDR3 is TGTGCCAGCAGTTTGGGGACAGAGACCCAGTTCTTC. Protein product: CASSLGTETQFF.

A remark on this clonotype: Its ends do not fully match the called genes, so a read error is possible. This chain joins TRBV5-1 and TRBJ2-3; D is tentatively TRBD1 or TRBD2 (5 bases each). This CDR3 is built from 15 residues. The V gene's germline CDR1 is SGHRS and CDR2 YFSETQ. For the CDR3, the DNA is TGCGCCAACAGCTTGGGGTCGGGGCTCACAGATACGCAGTATTTT. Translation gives CANSLGSGLTDTQYF.

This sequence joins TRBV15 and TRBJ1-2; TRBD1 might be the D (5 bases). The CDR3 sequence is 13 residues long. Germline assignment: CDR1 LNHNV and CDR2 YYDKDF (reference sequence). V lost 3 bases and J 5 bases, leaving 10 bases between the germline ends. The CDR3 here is CATSRTEGYGYTF. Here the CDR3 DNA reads TGTGCCACCAGCAGGACGGAGGGGTATGGCTACACCTTC.

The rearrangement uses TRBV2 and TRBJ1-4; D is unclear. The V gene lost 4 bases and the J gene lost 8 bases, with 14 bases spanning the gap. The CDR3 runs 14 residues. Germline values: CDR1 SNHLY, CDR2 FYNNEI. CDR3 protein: CASSGGRGSEKLFF. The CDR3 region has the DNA TGTGCCAGCAGTGGAGGGCGGGGATCGGAAAAACTGTTTTTT.

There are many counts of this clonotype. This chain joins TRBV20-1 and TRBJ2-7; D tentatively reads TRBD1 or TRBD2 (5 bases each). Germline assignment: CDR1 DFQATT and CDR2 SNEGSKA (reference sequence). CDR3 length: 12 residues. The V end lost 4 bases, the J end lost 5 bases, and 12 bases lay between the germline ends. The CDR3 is CSAKGPADEQYF. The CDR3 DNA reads TGCAGTGCTAAGGGACCGGCGGACGAGCAGTACTTC.

CDR3 region: CASSLIGGYEQFF. In DNA, the CDR3 is TGCGCCAGCAGCTTGATTGGGGGTTATGAGCAGTTCTTC. This chain connects TRBV5-1 to TRBJ2-1; either TRBD1 or TRBD2 may fit D (5 bases each). Germline V gene data show CDR1 as SGHRS and CDR2 as YFSETQ. This CDR3 comprises 13 residues. V was trimmed by 1 base and J by 8 bases, leaving 10 bases between them.

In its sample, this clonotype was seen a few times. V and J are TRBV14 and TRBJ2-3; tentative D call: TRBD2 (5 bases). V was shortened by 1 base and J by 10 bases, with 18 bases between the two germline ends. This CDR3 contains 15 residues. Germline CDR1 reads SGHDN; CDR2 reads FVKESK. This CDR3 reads CASSQGSGLAVAQYF. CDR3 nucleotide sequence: TGTGCCAGCAGCCAAGGCAGCGGCCTCGCAGTGGCGCAGTATTTT.

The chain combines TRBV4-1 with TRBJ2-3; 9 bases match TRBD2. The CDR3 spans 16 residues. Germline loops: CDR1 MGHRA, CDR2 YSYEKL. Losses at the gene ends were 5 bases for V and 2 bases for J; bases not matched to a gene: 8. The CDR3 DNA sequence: TGCGCCAGCAGCTTAGGAATAGCGGGGGACACAGATACGCAGTATTTT. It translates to CASSLGIAGDTDTQYF.

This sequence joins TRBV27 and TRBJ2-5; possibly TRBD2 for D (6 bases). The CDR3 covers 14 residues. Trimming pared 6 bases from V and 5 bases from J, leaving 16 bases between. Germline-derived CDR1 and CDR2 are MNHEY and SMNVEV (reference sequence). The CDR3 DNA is TGTGCCAGCAGGCCCTGGGACTTACAGGAGACCCAGTACTTC. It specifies CASRPWDLQETQYF.

The CDR3 is CASSETPPYEQYF. As DNA, the CDR3 is TGTGCCAGCAGTGAAACACCACCCTACGAGCAGTACTTC. The chain carries TRBV6-1 and TRBJ2-7; unclear D gene. The CDR3 extends over 13 amino acids. V lost 2 bases, J lost 2 bases, and 7 bases lay in between. Germline-derived CDR1 and CDR2 are MNHNS and SASEGT.

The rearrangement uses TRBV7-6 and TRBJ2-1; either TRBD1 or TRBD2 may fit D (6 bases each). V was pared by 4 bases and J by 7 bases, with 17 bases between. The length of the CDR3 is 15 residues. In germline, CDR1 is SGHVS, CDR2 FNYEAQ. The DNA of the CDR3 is TGTGCCAGCAGCTCGGAGGGGGGTCCGGGGAATGAGCAGTTCTTC. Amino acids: CASSSEGGPGNEQFF.

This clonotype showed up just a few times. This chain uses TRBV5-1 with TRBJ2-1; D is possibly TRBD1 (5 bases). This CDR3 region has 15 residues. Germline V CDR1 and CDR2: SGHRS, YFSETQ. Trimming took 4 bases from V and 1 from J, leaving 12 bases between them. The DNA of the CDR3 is TGCGCCAGCAGCAATCAGGGTAAATCCTACAATGAGCAGTTCTTC. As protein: CASSNQGKSYNEQFF.

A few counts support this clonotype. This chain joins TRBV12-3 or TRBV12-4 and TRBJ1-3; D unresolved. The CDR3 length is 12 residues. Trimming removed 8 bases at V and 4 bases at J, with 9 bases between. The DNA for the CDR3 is TGTGCCAGCGGGGATCGGGGAAACACCATATATTTT. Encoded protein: CASGDRGNTIYF.

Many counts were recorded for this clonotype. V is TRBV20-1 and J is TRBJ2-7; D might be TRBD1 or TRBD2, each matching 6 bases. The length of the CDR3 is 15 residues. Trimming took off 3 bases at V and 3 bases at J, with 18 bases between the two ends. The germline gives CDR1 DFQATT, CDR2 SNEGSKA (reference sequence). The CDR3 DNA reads TGCAGTGCTAGGGCAGACACAGGAGGGGGCTACGAGCAGTACTTC. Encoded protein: CSARADTGGGYEQYF.

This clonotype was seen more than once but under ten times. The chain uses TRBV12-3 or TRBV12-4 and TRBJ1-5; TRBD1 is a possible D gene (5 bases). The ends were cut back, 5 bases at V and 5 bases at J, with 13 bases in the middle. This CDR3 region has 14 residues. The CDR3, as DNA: TGTGCCAGCAGTAATCAGGGTAATTATCAGCCCCAGCATTTT. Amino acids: CASSNQGNYQPQHF.

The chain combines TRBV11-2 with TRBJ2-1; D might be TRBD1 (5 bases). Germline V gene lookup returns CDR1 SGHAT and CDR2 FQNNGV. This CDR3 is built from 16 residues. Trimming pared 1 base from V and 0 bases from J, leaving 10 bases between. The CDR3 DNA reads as TGTGCCAGCAGCTTAGGACAGATCCTCTCCTACAATGAGCAGTTCTTC. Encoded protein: CASSLGQILSYNEQFF.